This TCR beta chain was documented in a study of blood T cell repertoires in COVID-19. Across the study: Sources were T cells, B-cell-depleted T cells, or PBMCs; the material itself was cDNA or gDNA.

As processed by the authors: Scientists estimated how many nucleated cells there were by amplifying reference gene primers. Some clones are missing from TCRdb's copy, which holds only in-frame ones; the method was immunoSEQ multiplex PCR. Clone size and the V and J calls come from that table; the DNA yielded D and trimming. Of around 150,000 clones in the sample, 75% to 90% were seen once. The CDR3 runs to 14 residues. Germline V CDR1 and CDR2: MNHEY, SVGAGI. Trimming at V came to 6 bases and at J to 6 bases, leaving 6 bases not matched to a gene. The clonotype comes from a man aged 50-59 years with active COVID-19. The sample comprised peripheral blood. The chain couples TRBV6-5 to TRBJ1-5; 9 nucleotides align to TRBD1. This CDR3 reads CASSPGTGFQPQHF. The CDR3 bases are TGTGCCAGCAGCCCCGGGACAGGGTTTCAGCCCCAGCATTTT.